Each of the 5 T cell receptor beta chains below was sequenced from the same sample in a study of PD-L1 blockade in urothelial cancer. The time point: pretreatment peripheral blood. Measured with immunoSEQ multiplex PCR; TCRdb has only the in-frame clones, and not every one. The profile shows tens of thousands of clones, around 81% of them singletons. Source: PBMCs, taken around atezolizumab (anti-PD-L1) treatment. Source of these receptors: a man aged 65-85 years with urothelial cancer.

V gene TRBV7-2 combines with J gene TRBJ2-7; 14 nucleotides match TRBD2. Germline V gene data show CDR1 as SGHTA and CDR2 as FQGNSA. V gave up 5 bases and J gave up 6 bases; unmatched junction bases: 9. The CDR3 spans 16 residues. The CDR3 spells CASSVTGTSGSVEQYF. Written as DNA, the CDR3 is TGTGCCAGCAGCGTTACCGGGACTAGCGGGAGTGTCGAGCAGTACTTC.

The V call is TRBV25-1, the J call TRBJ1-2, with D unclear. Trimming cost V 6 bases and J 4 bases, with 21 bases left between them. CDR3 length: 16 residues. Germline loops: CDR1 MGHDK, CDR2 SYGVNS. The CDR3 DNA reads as TGTGCCAGCAGCCCAGCCCCCGGGGTATTGGGCTATGGCTACACCTTC. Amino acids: CASSPAPGVLGYGYTF.

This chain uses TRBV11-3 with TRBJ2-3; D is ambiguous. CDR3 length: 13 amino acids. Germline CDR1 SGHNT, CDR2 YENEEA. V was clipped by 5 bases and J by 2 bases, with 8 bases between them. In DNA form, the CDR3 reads TGTGCCAGCAGCGGCCCTCTCACAGATACGCAGTATTTT. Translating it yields CASSGPLTDTQYF.

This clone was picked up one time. CDR3 sequence reads: CATSRDVNDPKGDNQPQHF. CDR3 bases: TGTGCCACCAGCAGAGACGTGAACGACCCAAAGGGGGACAATCAGCCCCAGCATTTT. This chain links TRBV15 with TRBJ1-5; D is perhaps TRBD1 (6 bases). Germline lookup yields CDR1 LNHNV and CDR2 YYDKDF (reference sequence). This CDR3 contains 19 residues. Trimming took off 0 bases at V and 3 bases at J, with 21 bases between the two ends.

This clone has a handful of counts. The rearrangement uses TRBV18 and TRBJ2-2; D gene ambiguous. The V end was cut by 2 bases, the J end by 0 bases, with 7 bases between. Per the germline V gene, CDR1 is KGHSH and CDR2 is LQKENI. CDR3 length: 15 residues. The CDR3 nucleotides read TGTGCCAGCTCACCAAAAATCGCGAACACCGGGGAGCTGTTTTTT. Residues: CASSPKIANTGELFF.